The clone carrying this TCR beta chain was counted once. The CDR3 sequence is 14 residues long. V was clipped by 3 bases and J by 5 bases, with 13 bases between them. This sample is part of a study of molecular identifiers for immune sequencing clone quantification. Study-level information: Five portions were made in replicates from RNA of around 20,000 or 100,000 naive CD8 cells, and four underwent sequencing.

In preparing bulk TCR libraries, previously described methods and listed TCR primers were used. Each CDR3 protein gets one entry after TCRdb re-called the PCR reads with MiXCR. The data show 90,000 to 120,000 distinct CDR3 sequences, with around 33% seen just once and about 4.2% held by the top ten. The receptor was derived from a human donor in good health. Some libraries in this study had Jurkat cell RNA spiked in. Sequencing was done on a sample of naive CD8+ T cells from blood, with Jurkat cell RNA spiked in. Subset denoted: FACS-sorted CD8+CD4-CCR7+CD45RA+ naive T cells. The chain joins TRBV12-3 or TRBV12-4 to TRBJ2-5; a possible D gene is TRBD1 (6 bases). The chain's CDR3 is CASSLYRVVETQYF. The CDR3 nucleotides read TGTGCCAGCAGTTTGTACAGGGTTGTTGAGACCCAGTACTTC.